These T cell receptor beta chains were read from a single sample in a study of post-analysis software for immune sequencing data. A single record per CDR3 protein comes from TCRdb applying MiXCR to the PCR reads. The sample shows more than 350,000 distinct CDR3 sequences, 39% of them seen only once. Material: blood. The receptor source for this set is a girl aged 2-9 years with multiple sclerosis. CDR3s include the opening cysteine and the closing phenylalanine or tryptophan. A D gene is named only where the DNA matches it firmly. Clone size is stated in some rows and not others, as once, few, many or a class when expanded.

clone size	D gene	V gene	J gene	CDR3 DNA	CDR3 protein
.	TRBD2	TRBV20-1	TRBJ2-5	TGCAGTGCTAGAGCTCACCGACTAGCGGGAGTGGAGACCCAGTACTTC	CSARAHRLAGVETQYF
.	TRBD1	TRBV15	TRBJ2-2	TGTGCCACCAGCAGGGGGGGACAGGGCTCGACCGGGGAGCTGTTTTTT	CATSRGGQGSTGELFF
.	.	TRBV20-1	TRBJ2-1	TGCAGTGCTAGAGGCCGTTCCGGGGCCTACAATGAGCAGTTCTTC	CSARGRSGAYNEQFF
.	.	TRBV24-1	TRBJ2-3	TGTGCCACCAGTGATAAGTGGGGGAGCACAGATACGCAGTATTTT	CATSDKWGSTDTQYF
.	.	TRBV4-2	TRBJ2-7	TGTGCCAGCAGCCAAGACTTGAGCTCCTACGAGCAGTACTTC	CASSQDLSSYEQYF
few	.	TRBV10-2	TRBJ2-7	TGCGCCAGCAGTGAAGGGGGATCCTACGAGCAGTACTTC	CASSEGGSYEQYF
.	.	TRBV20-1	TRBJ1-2	TGCAGTGCCCCGGGACGTCAACTTGGCTACACCTTC	CSAPGRQLGYTF
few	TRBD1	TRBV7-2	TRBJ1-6	TGTGCCAGCAGCTTACAAGGGGGCAGTAAGGCCCTCCACTTT	CASSLQGGSKALHF
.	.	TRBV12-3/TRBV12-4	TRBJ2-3	TGTGCCAGCAGGCGCAACACAGGGTCCGATACGCAGTATTTT	CASRRNTGSDTQYF
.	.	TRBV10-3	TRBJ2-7	TGTGCCATCAGTGACCTAGGGACTTACTATTCCTCCTACGAGCAGTACTTC	CAISDLGTYYSSYEQYF
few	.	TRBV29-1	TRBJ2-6	TGCAGCGCTTGGACACTACCCCTAGGGTACTCTGGGGCCAACGTCCTGACTTTC	CSAWTLPLGYSGANVLTF
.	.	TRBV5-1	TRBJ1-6	TGCGCCAGCAGCGTGACAGGCCCTTATAATTCACCCCTCCACTTT	CASSVTGPYNSPLHF
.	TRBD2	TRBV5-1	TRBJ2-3	TGCGCCAGCAGCTGGAGCGGGGGGGAGACAGATACGCAGTATTTT	CASSWSGGETDTQYF
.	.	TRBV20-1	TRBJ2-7	TGCAGTGCTAGAGATCTTGTTGTCGGGAGTACTACCTACGAGCAGTACTTC	CSARDLVVGSTTYEQYF
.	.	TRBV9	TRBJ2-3	TGTGCCAGCAGCGTAGCGGGGGTCACAGATACGCAGTATTTT	CASSVAGVTDTQYF
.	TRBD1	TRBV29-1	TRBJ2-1	TGCAGCGTTGACGGGACAGGGAACAACAATGAGCAGTTCTTC	CSVDGTGNNNEQFF
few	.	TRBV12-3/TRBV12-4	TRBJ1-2	TGTGCCAGCAGTTTACAGTCGACGGGAAACTATGGCTACACCTTC	CASSLQSTGNYGYTF
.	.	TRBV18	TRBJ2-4	TGTGCCAGCTCACCCCGGGACGGACAGAACATTCAGTACTTC	CASSPRDGQNIQYF
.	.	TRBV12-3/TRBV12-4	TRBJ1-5	TGTGCCAGCAGTTTGGTCAACAATCAGCCCCAGCATTTT	CASSLVNNQPQHF
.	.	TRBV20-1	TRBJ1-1	TGCAGTGCTAGGGGGGATCACACTGAAGCTTTCTTT	CSARGDHTEAFF